This T cell receptor beta chain was captured by sequencing in a study of beta chain features in type 1 diabetes. Overall study findings and caveats: Any HLA type influence on TCRB rearrangement was left unresolved here. TCRB CDR3 length was moderately but significantly reduced in all four CD4+ subsets of Type 1 diabetes patients. Cells that show high TCR expression could be over-represented by cDNA sequencing.

The germline V gene has CDR1 SGHRS and CDR2 YFSETQ. V shed 2 bases and J 3 bases; nucleotides not matched to a gene: 5. This CDR3 spans 16 amino acids. Reverse transcribing all isolated RNA meant expressed TCRB transcripts were sequenced. The average output of naive, central memory and regulatory T cell samples was 3 million to 4 million reads. Sequencing used immunoSEQ multiplex PCR; TCRdb keeps in-frame clones, though not all of them. The data show under 250,000 clones, around 26% seen once. About this clone itself: Antigen specificity is unknown. Other DNA sequences of this sample code for an identical CDR3.

This chain joins TRBV5-1 and TRBJ2-3; 11 bases align to TRBD2. The sequenced sample was central memory CD4+ T cells from blood. The TCR sequence derives from a man between 25 and 39 years old in good health. CDR3 in DNA: TGCGCCAGCAGCTTACCCTTAGCGGGAGGGACAGATACGCAGTATTTT. Translated: CASSLPLAGGTDTQYF.